The T cell receptor (beta chain) under discussion was sequenced for a study of response to subunit inactivated influenza vaccine. TCRdb re-called the RT-PCR reads through MiXCR, storing one row per CDR3 protein. Found here are hundreds of thousands of distinct CDR3 sequences, approximately 10% of them singletons; the top ten hold roughly 10%. CDR1 LGHDT and CDR2 YNNKEL come from the germline V gene (reference sequence). V dropped 8 bases and J dropped 2 bases, with 7 bases sitting between them. The CDR3 extends over 12 amino acids. Sequenced material: PBMCs from blood, taken on the day of vaccination. The chain employs TRBV3-1 and TRBJ1-3; weak D call: TRBD1 (6 bases). The source of this sequence is a man aged 50-60 years who received an inactivated influenza vaccine. The CDR3 nucleotides read TGTGCCAGCTGGGGGCCTGGAAACACCATATATTTT. Translation gives CASWGPGNTIYF.